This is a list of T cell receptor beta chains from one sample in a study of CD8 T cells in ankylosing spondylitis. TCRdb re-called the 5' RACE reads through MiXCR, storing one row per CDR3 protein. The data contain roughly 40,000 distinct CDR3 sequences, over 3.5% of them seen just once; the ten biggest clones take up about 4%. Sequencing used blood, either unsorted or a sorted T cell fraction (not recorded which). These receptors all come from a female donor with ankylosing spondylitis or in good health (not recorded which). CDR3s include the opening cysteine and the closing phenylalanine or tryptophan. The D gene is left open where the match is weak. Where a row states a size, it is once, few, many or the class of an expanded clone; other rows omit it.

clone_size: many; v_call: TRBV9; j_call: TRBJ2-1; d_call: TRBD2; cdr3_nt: TGTGCCAGCAGCGTCAGCGGGGGGGCCGATGAGCAGTTCTTC; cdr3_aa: CASSVSGGADEQFF
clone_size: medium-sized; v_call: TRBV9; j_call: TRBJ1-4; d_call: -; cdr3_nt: TGTGCCAGCAGCGTAGAGGGCAGAGATAATGAAAAACTGTTTTTT; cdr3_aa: CASSVEGRDNEKLFF
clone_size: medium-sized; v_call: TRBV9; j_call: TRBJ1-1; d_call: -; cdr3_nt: TGTGCCAGCAGCGTAGACGGGAACACTGAAGCTTTCTTT; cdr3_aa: CASSVDGNTEAFF
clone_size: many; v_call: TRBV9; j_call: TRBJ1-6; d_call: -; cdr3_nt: TGTGCCAGCAGCGCAATACAGTATTCACCCCTCCACTTT; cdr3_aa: CASSAIQYSPLHF
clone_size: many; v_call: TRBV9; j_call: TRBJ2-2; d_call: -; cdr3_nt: TGTGCCAGCAGCCTCGGTCTGGACACCGGGGAGCTGTTTTTT; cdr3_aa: CASSLGLDTGELFF
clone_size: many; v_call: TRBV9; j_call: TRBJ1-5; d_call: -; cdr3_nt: TGTGCCAGCAGCGAGGGTAGCAATCAGCCCCAGCATTTT; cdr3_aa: CASSEGSNQPQHF
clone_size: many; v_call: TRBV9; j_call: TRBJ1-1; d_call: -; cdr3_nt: TGTGCCAGCAGCGAGGGGGGGAGTAACACTGAAGCTTTCTTT; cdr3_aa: CASSEGGSNTEAFF
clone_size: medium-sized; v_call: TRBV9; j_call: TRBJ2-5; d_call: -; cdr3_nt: TGTGCCAGCAGCCCAAGGGCTAGTTTGGAGACCCAGTACTTC; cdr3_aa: CASSPRASLETQYF
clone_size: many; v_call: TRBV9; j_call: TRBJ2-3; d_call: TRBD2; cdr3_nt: TGTGCCAGCAGCCCCCGAGGTAGCGGGGGCACAGATACGCAGTATTTT; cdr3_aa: CASSPRGSGGTDTQYF
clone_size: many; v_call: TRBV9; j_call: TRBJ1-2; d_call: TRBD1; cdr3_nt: TGTGCCAGCAGCGTCACTCCCGGGACAGGGGGAACTTATGGCTACACCTTC; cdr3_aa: CASSVTPGTGGTYGYTF
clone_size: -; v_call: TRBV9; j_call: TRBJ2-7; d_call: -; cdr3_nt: TGTGCCATCAGCGTCACAGGGTCGGCACTGGAGCAGTACTTC; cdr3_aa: CAISVTGSALEQYF
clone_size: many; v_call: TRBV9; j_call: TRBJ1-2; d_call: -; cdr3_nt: TGTGCCAGCAAGCGGGGATTGGATGGCTACACCTTC; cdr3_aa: CASKRGLDGYTF
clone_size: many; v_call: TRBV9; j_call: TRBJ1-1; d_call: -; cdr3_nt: TGTGCCAGCAGCGTAGGTGATTCCCCTGAAGCTTTCTTT; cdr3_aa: CASSVGDSPEAFF
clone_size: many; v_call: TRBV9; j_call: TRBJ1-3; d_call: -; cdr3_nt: TGTGCCAGCAGCCTCACACCGCCGGGGAACTCTGGAAACACCATATATTTT; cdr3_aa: CASSLTPPGNSGNTIYF
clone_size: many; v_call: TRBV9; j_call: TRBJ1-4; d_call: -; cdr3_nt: TGTGCCAGCAGCCTCCGGGGGGACACCTATGAAAAACTGTTTTTT; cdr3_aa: CASSLRGDTYEKLFF
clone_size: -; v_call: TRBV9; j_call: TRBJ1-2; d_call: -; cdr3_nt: TGTGCCAGCAGCGTCCAAGGTCTCAACTATGGCTACACCTTC; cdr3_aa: CASSVQGLNYGYTF
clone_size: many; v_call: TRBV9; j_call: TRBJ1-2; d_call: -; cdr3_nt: TGTGCCAGCAGCCCTACCGGGACCTTCTATGGCTACACCTTC; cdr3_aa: CASSPTGTFYGYTF
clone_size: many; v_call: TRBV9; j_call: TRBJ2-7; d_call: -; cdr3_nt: TGTGCCAGCAGCGTAGAGGGGGAGCAGTACTTC; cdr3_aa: CASSVEGEQYF
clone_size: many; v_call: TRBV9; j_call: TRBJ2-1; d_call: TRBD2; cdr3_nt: TGTGCCAGCAGCGCCGGACTAGCGGGGGGCCGGGGTGAGCAGTTCTTC; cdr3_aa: CASSAGLAGGRGEQFF
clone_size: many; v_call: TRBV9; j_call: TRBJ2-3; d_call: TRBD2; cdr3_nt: TGTGCCAGCAGCGTAGCTACCAGCGGGGGAACAGATACGCAGTATTTT; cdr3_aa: CASSVATSGGTDTQYF
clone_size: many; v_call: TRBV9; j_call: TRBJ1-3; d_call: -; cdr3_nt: TGTGCCAGCAGCGCCCGGGTGAGGGACTCTGGAAACACCATATATTTT; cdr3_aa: CASSARVRDSGNTIYF
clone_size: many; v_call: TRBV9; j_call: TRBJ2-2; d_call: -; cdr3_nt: TGTGCCAGCTCCCCCGGGACGATCGGGGAGCTGTTTTTT; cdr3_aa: CASSPGTIGELFF
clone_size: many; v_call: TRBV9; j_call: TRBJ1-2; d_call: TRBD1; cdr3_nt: TGTGCCAGCACCCTCCAGGGGGGTGAATCTGGCTACACCTTC; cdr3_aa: CASTLQGGESGYTF
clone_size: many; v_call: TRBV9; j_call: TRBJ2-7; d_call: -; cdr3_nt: TGTGCCAGCAGCGTGGGTGTCGCAGCCTACGAGCAGTACTTC; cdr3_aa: CASSVGVAAYEQYF
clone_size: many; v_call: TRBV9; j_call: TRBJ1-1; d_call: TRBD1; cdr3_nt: TGTGCCAGCAGCCAGATGGGGGGACAGGGGACTGAAGCTTTCTTT; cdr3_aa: CASSQMGGQGTEAFF
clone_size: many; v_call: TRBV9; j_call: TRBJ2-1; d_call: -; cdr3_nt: TGTGCCAGCAGCGTAGGTGTGACTACCAATTACAATGAGCAGTTCTTC; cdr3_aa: CASSVGVTTNYNEQFF
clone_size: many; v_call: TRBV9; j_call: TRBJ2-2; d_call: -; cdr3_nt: TGTGCCAGCACCCCAAACCGGGGCAACCGTGACACCGGGGAGCTGTTTTTT; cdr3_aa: CASTPNRGNRDTGELFF
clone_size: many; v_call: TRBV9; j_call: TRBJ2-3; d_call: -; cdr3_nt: TGTGCCAGCACCCCAGAGGGCGGGAGCACAGATACGCAGTATTTT; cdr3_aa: CASTPEGGSTDTQYF
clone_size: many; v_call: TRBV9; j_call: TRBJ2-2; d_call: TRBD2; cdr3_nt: TGTGCCAGCAGCGTAAGCGGGGGACCCACCGGGGAGCTGTTTTTT; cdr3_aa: CASSVSGGPTGELFF